These 31 T cell receptor beta chains share one sample of origin, sequenced in a study of CD8+ T cells in alopecia areata. Extracted RNA was reverse transcribed into cDNA, the sequencing template. Method: immunoSEQ multiplex PCR; TCRdb's copy keeps in-frame clones and lacks some. Of 130,000 to 150,000 clones listed, approximately 56% are singletons. What was sequenced was CD8+ T cells sorted from blood. The receptors stem from a human donor in good health.

This clone was observed a handful of times. V and J are TRBV5-1 and TRBJ2-3; the D is unclear. Trimming removed 0 bases at V and 1 base at J, with 9 bases between. The CDR3 has 15 amino acids. Germline V CDR1 and CDR2: SGHRS, YFSETQ. CDR3 coding DNA: TGCGCCAGCAGCTTGGAGACTCTAGGCACAGATACGCAGTATTTT. Its protein product is CASSLETLGTDTQYF.

This chain connects TRBV13 to TRBJ1-1; 8 nucleotides match TRBD1. Germline V gives CDR1 PRHDT, CDR2 FYEKMQ (reference sequence). The CDR3 length is 13 residues. Trimming removed 5 bases from V and 5 bases from J; junction bases left unmatched: 4. Written as DNA, the CDR3 is TGTGCCAGCAGCGCTGACAGGGGAACTGAAGCTTTCTTT. It is translated as CASSADRGTEAFF.

This clone was observed a handful of times. V is TRBV2 and J is TRBJ1-1; D remains ambiguous. The germline gives CDR1 SNHLY, CDR2 FYNNEI. Trimming stripped 7 bases from V and 4 bases from J, with 13 bases between. The CDR3 is 13 residues long. CDR3 residues: CASIMIGSTEAFF. The CDR3 DNA sequence: TGTGCCAGCATAATGATAGGCAGCACTGAAGCTTTCTTT.

The rearrangement uses TRBV5-1 and TRBJ2-5; possible D gene TRBD2, 6 bases. This CDR3 comprises 16 residues. V was cut by 5 bases and J by 0 bases, with 17 bases left in between. The germline gives CDR1 SGHRS, CDR2 YFSETQ. The CDR3 DNA sequence: TGCGCCAGCAGGATAGCGGAGCAGCTGTACCAAGAGACCCAGTACTTC. Translated, it gives CASRIAEQLYQETQYF.

The gene calls are TRBV30 and TRBJ2-6; D ambiguous. Per germline, CDR1 GTSNPN and CDR2 SVGIG (reference sequence). Trimming cost V 2 bases and J 4 bases, with 9 bases left between them. The CDR3 spans 14 residues. Here the CDR3 reads CAWSLGGGANVLTF. In nucleotides, the CDR3 is TGTGCCTGGAGTCTTGGTGGAGGGGCCAACGTCCTGACTTTC.

The chain recombines TRBV2 with TRBJ1-2; D is unresolved. This CDR3 spans 14 amino acids. The V end was cut by 1 base, the J end by 8 bases, with 14 bases between. Germline-derived CDR1 and CDR2 are SNHLY and FYNNEI. CDR3 sequence (DNA): TGTGCCAGCAGTGAAGGGACCCCCGCAGAAGGCTACACCTTC. It translates to CASSEGTPAEGYTF.

This sequence joins TRBV7-9 and TRBJ2-7; 9 bases match TRBD2. V dropped 3 bases and J dropped 6; count of bases not matched to a gene: 9. The CDR3 length is 15 residues. The germline CDR1 and CDR2 sequences are SEHNR and FQNEAQ (reference sequence). This CDR3 reads CASSFSAGGPPEQYF. Here the CDR3 DNA reads TGTGCCAGCAGCTTTAGTGCGGGAGGGCCTCCCGAGCAGTACTTC. Complete variable domain (other parts from reference TRBV7-9 and TRBJ2-7): DTGVSQNPRHKITKRGQNVTFRCDPISEHNRLYWYRQTLGQGPEFLTYFQNEAQLEKSRLLSDRFSAERPKGSFSTLEIQRTEQGDSAMYLCASSFSAGGPPEQYFGPGTRLTVT.

This chain joins TRBV13 and TRBJ2-4, with D unclear. Per germline, CDR1 PRHDT and CDR2 FYEKMQ (reference sequence). V shed 5 bases and J shed 2 bases, with 7 bases lying between them. There are 13 residues in the CDR3. CDR3 loop: CASSRSTKNIQYF. The CDR3 coding sequence is TGTGCCAGCAGCCGCAGTACCAAAAACATTCAGTACTTC.

The table lists this clone with a few counts. The chain joins TRBV29-1 to TRBJ2-7; D tentatively reads TRBD1 or TRBD2 (6 bases each). The germline V gene has CDR1 SQVTM and CDR2 ANQGSEA. This CDR3 contains 13 residues. Trimming shortened V by 6 bases and J by 3 bases, and 15 bases separated the two germline ends. The CDR3 here is CSVGTGTRYEQYF. The CDR3 bases are TGCAGCGTCGGAACAGGGACTCGCTACGAGCAGTACTTC.

This clone came up once. The chain links TRBV7-9 to TRBJ2-7; D is undetermined. The CDR3 runs 14 residues. V was trimmed by 2 bases and J by 4 bases, leaving 12 bases between them. Germline values: CDR1 SEHNR, CDR2 FQNEAQ (reference sequence). The CDR3 loop is CASSLFGEGYEQYF. CDR3 sequence (DNA): TGTGCCAGCAGCTTATTTGGGGAAGGATACGAGCAGTACTTC.

The chain couples TRBV7-8 to TRBJ2-7, with no clear D. V was trimmed by 2 bases and J by 7 bases, leaving 9 bases between them. CDR1 and CDR2 (germline): SGHVS, FQNEAQ. The CDR3 totals 12 residues. CDR3 region: CASSLNPREQYF. The CDR3 nucleotides are TGTGCCAGCAGCTTAAACCCGCGGGAGCAGTACTTC.

The rearrangement uses TRBV2 and TRBJ2-7, with TRBD2 identical over 8 bases. V shed 4 bases, J shed 4 bases, and the junction held 9 bases outside the gene matches. Per the germline V gene, CDR1 is SNHLY and CDR2 is FYNNEI. This CDR3 comprises 15 residues. The CDR3 DNA follows: TGTGCCAGCAGTGTCAGCAGCGGGAGTCGGTACGAGCAGTACTTC. Its protein is CASSVSSGSRYEQYF.

The V and J genes are TRBV29-1 and TRBJ2-5; the match to TRBD1 covers 7 bases. The ends lost 4 bases at V and 5 bases at J; junction bases unmatched: 13. Germline assignment: CDR1 SQVTM and CDR2 ANQGSEA. CDR3 size: 15 residues. The CDR3, as DNA: TGCAGCGTTGTGGGCCACAGGGGCCGGTGGGAGACCCAGTACTTC. Amino acid sequence: CSVVGHRGRWETQYF. The full variable domain, with the rest looked up from reference TRBV29-1 and TRBJ2-5, is SAVISQKPSRDICQRGTSLTIQCQVDSQVTMMFWYRQQPGQSLTLIATANQGSEATYESGFVIDKFPISRPNLTFSTLTVSNMSPEDSSIYLCSVVGHRGRWETQYFGPGTRLLVL.

This clone was detected only a few times. The chain couples TRBV27 to TRBJ2-7; no definite D call. The germline V gene encodes CDR1 MNHEY and CDR2 SMNVEV (reference sequence). The CDR3 runs to 14 residues. The V and J ends lost 7 bases and 2 bases respectively, with 15 bases between them. CDR3 residues: CASKTGGNAYEQYF. CDR3 DNA sequence: TGTGCCAGCAAAACGGGCGGAAATGCCTACGAGCAGTACTTC.

The rearrangement joins TRBV30 to TRBJ1-5; maybe TRBD1 (5 bases). The length of the CDR3 is 12 residues. V was cut by 2 bases and J by 7 bases, with 9 bases left in between. Per germline, CDR1 GTSNPN and CDR2 SVGIG (reference sequence). CDR3 amino acids: CAWSQGVQPQHF. The CDR3 DNA sequence: TGTGCCTGGAGTCAGGGCGTACAGCCCCAGCATTTT.

The chain recombines TRBV6-1 with TRBJ2-6, with D unresolved. Germline loops: CDR1 MNHNS, CDR2 SASEGT. V lost 6 bases, J lost 0 bases, and 9 bases lay in between. The CDR3 loop spans 15 amino acids. This CDR3 is CASRGGPSGANVLTF. In nucleotides, the CDR3 is TGTGCCAGCAGAGGCGGCCCCTCTGGGGCCAACGTCCTGACTTTC.

The rearrangement uses TRBV28 and TRBJ2-1; maybe TRBD1 (5 bases). Trimming pared 10 bases from V and 5 bases from J, leaving 18 bases between. The length of the CDR3 is 14 residues. Germline-derived CDR1 and CDR2 are MDHEN and SYDVKM. This CDR3 reads CATTSRGANNEQFF. The CDR3 nucleotides are TGTGCCACCACCTCTAGGGGCGCAAACAATGAGCAGTTCTTC.

This rearrangement joins TRBV29-1 to TRBJ1-3, with 11 nucleotides matching TRBD1. Germline loops: CDR1 SQVTM, CDR2 ANQGSEA. The CDR3 contains 17 residues. Trimming took 0 bases from V and 2 from J; bases not matched to a gene: 6. The CDR3: CSVEDGLGQGAGNTIYF. The DNA for the CDR3 is TGCAGCGTTGAAGATGGACTGGGACAGGGGGCTGGAAACACCATATATTTT.

This clone was counted between two and nine times. CDR3 nucleotides: TGTGCCAGCAGCTTGGACTATGGCTACACCTTC. This encodes CASSLDYGYTF. The rearrangement uses TRBV11-2 and TRBJ1-2; no reliable D call. The CDR3 is made up of 11 amino acids. The V gene's germline CDR1 is SGHAT and CDR2 FQNNGV. Trimming took 3 bases from V and 3 from J, leaving 2 bases between them.

The rearrangement joins TRBV19 to TRBJ2-3; maybe TRBD2 (5 bases). The CDR3 runs 16 residues. Looked up from germline, CDR1 is LNHDA and CDR2 is SQIVND (reference sequence). V was pared by 5 bases and J by 4 bases, with 19 bases between. The CDR3 protein is CASSLPRTSVPDTQYF. The CDR3 nucleotides are TGTGCCAGTAGTTTACCCCGGACTTCGGTTCCAGATACGCAGTATTTT.

The chain recombines TRBV5-1 with TRBJ2-7; 9 nucleotides match TRBD1. This CDR3 has 13 residues. CDR1 SGHRS and CDR2 YFSETQ come from the germline V gene. With 5 bases clipped from V and 6 bases from J, the junction kept 6 bases outside the gene matches. CDR3 coding DNA: TGCGCCAGCAGTCCCGGGACAGGGTTCGAGCAGTACTTC. It codes for CASSPGTGFEQYF.

The genes are TRBV2 and TRBJ2-5, with D perhaps assigned TRBD1 or TRBD2 (6 bases each). The CDR3 runs to 12 residues. The germline CDR1 and CDR2 sequences are SNHLY and FYNNEI. Trimming took off 7 bases at V and 3 bases at J, with 9 bases between the two ends. The CDR3 bases are TGTGCCAGCATAGGGGGGAAAGAGACCCAGTACTTC. Translation gives CASIGGKETQYF.

The V call is TRBV27, the J call TRBJ1-2; D might be TRBD1 (5 bases). From germline, CDR1 is MNHEY and CDR2 SMNVEV (reference sequence). The CDR3 extends over 13 amino acids. The V end lost 5 bases, the J end lost 6 bases, and 13 bases lay between the germline ends. The CDR3 reads CASSLGLGNGYTF. CDR3 nucleotides: TGTGCCAGCAGTCTGGGACTGGGGAATGGCTACACCTTC.

The V and J genes are TRBV4-1 and TRBJ2-6; possibly TRBD1 for D (5 bases). V lost 2 bases, J lost 0 bases, and 17 bases lay in between. CDR1 and CDR2 (germline): MGHRA, YSYEKL. The CDR3 consists of 19 residues. The CDR3 bases are TGCGCCAGCAGCCAACGGTGGCAGGGCCTTGGCTCTGGGGCCAACGTCCTGACTTTC. The encoded protein is CASSQRWQGLGSGANVLTF.

This clone was counted between two and nine times. The V call is TRBV7-9, the J call TRBJ2-7, with 9 bases matching TRBD1. Germline trimming cut 4 bases from V and 7 bases from J; bases unmatched to any gene: 5. CDR1 and CDR2 from the germline V gene are SEHNR and FQNEAQ (reference sequence). CDR3 length: 13 amino acids. CDR3 in amino acids: CASSYGTGKEQYF. Here the CDR3 DNA reads TGTGCCAGCAGCTACGGGACAGGGAAGGAGCAGTACTTC.

V usage is TRBV27 and J usage is TRBJ2-1; 9 nucleotides agree with TRBD2. Germline V gene lookup returns CDR1 MNHEY and CDR2 SMNVEV (reference sequence). There are 14 residues in the CDR3. The V gene end was trimmed by 3 bases and the J gene end by 4 bases; junction bases not matched to a gene: 1. The CDR3, as DNA: TGTGCCAGCAGTTTGCTAGCGGGATACAATGAGCAGTTCTTC. This gives the protein CASSLLAGYNEQFF.

The chain has TRBV4-1 and TRBJ1-1; the match to TRBD1 covers 7 bases. V gave up 3 bases and J gave up 7 bases; unmatched junction bases: 2. The CDR3 loop spans 12 amino acids. Germline values: CDR1 MGHRA, CDR2 YSYEKL. The CDR3 nucleotides are TGCGCCAGCAGCCAGGGACAGCTTGAAGCTTTCTTT. The encoded protein is CASSQGQLEAFF.

The chain carries TRBV5-1 and TRBJ2-5; 8 positions agree with TRBD2. J was trimmed by 4 bases and V by 3 bases; bases with no gene match: 5. This CDR3 is built from 14 residues. Germline-derived CDR1 and CDR2 are SGHRS and YFSETQ. As DNA, the CDR3 is TGCGCCAGCAGCTCCGGGACTAGGAGAGAGACCCAGTACTTC. This encodes CASSSGTRRETQYF.

The genes are TRBV19 and TRBJ2-7, with 10 bases that match TRBD2. This CDR3 region has 16 residues. V shed 0 bases, J shed 4 bases, and the junction held 6 bases outside the gene matches. CDR1 is LNHDA, CDR2 SQIVND, per germline (reference sequence). DNA of the CDR3: TGTGCCAGTAGTATAGATTGGACTAGCGGATCATACGAGCAGTACTTC. Translating it yields CASSIDWTSGSYEQYF. The full variable domain, with the rest looked up from reference TRBV19 and TRBJ2-7, is DGGITQSPKYLFRKEGQNVTLSCEQNLNHDAMYWYRQDPGQGLRLIYYSQIVNDFQKGDIAEGYSVSREKKESFPLTVTSAQKNPTAFYLCASSIDWTSGSYEQYFGPGTRLTVT.

The chain is built from TRBV19 and TRBJ2-3, with 8 bases matching TRBD1. CDR1 is LNHDA and CDR2 is SQIVND in the germline V gene (reference sequence). V lost 8 bases to trimming and J lost 0 bases; unmatched junction nucleotides: 4. The CDR3 extends over 14 amino acids. As DNA, the CDR3 is TGTGCCAGTCAGGGGGCAGAAAGCACAGATACGCAGTATTTT. Its translation is CASQGAESTDTQYF.

In the case of this clone: This may be a read error: a much more frequent sequence differs by one nucleotide. The chain couples TRBV6-5 to TRBJ2-3, with 15 bases matching TRBD2. The ends lost 5 bases at V and 4 bases at J; junction bases unmatched: 1. CDR1 is MNHEY, CDR2 SVGAGI, per germline. The CDR3 sequence is 15 residues long. The CDR3 nucleotides read TGTGCCAGCAGTGGACTAGCGGGAGGGCCAGATACGCAGTATTTT. It is translated as CASSGLAGGPDTQYF.